The clone carrying this TCR beta chain was counted at least ten times. Its antigen remains unidentified. One entry per CDR3 protein results from TCRdb running MiXCR on the 5' RACE reads. Here the sample spans about 67,000 distinct CDR3 sequences, around a tenth being singletons. This entry is derived from a study of early T cells in non-severe SARS-CoV-2 infection. Study in general: Bulk RNA from unsorted whole blood was sequenced; chains were unpaired.

Study-level points and caveats: A preference for anti-spike CD8 responses marked VDJdb matching, which missed private and CD4 specificities.

The ends were cut back, 0 bases at V and 0 bases at J, with 22 bases in the middle. The CDR3 contains 19 residues. Germline V CDR1 and CDR2: SGHDT, YYEEEE. The sequenced sample consisted of whole blood. The rearrangement joins TRBV5-6 to TRBJ2-7, with D tentatively TRBD1 (6 bases). The origin of this receptor is an adult who was a healthcare worker with PCR-confirmed SARS-CoV-2 infection or an uninfected control (not recorded which). The CDR3 protein is CASSLAWTVKNRNSYEQYF. The CDR3 nucleotides are TGTGCCAGCAGCTTGGCCTGGACAGTAAAGAACCGTAACTCCTACGAGCAGTACTTC.